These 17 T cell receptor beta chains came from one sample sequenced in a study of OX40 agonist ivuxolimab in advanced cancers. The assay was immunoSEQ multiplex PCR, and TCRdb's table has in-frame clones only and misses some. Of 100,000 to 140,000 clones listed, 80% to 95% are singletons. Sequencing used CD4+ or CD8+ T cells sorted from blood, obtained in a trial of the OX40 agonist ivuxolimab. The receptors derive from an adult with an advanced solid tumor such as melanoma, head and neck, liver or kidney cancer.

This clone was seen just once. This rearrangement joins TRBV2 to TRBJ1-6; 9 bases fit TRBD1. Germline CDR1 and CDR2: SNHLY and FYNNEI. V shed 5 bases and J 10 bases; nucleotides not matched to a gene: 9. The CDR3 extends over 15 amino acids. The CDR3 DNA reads TGTGCCAGCAGTTATCTACAGGGGGCTCGCTCACCCCTCCACTTT. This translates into CASSYLQGARSPLHF.

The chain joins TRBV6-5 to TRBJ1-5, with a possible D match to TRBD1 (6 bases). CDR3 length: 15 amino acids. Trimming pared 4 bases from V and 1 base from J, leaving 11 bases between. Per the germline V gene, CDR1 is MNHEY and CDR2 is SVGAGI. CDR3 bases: TGTGCCAGCAGTTCACAGGGCCTGAGCAATCAGCCCCAGCATTTT. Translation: CASSSQGLSNQPQHF.

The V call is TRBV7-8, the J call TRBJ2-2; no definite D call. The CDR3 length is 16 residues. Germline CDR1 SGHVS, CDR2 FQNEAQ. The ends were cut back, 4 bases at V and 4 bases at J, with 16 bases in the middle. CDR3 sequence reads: CASSSGYLVPTGELFF. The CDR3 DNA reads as TGTGCCAGCAGCTCCGGGTACCTCGTACCCACCGGGGAGCTGTTTTTT.

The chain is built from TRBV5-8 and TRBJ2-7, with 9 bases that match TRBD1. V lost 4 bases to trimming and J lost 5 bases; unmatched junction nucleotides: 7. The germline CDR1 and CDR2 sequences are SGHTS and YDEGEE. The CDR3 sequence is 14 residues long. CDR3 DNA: TGTGCCAGCAGCGCCGGGGGACAGGGTGACGAGCAGTACTTC. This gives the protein CASSAGGQGDEQYF.

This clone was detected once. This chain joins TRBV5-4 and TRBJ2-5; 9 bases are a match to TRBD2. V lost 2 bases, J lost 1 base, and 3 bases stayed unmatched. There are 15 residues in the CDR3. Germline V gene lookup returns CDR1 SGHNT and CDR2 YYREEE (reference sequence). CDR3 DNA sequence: TGTGCCAGCAGCTTTAGCGGGAGTCCCCAAGAGACCCAGTACTTC. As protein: CASSFSGSPQETQYF.

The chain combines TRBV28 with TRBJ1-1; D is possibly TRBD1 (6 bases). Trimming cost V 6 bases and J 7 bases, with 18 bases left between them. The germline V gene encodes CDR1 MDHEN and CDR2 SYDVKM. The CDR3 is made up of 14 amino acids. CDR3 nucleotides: TGTGCCAGCAGCACCCCACAGGGAGGCGGTGAAGCTTTCTTT. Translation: CASSTPQGGGEAFF.

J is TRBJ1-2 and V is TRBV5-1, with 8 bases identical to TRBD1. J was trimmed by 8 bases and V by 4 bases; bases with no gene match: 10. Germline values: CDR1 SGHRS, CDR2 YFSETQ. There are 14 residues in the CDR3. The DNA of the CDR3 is TGCGCCAGCAGCACGGGACAGGAGGGTGAGGGCTACACCTTC. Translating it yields CASSTGQEGEGYTF.

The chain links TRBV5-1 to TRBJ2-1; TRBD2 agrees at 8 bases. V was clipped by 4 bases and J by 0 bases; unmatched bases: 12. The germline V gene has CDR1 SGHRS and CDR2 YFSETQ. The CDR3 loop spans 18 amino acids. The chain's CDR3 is CASSIPTSERHSYNEQFF. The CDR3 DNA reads TGCGCCAGCAGCATACCGACTAGCGAACGGCACTCCTACAATGAGCAGTTCTTC.

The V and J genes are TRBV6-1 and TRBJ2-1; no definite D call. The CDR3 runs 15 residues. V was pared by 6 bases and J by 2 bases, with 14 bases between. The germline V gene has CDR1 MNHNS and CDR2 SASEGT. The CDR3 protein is CASRPPGVTYNEQFF. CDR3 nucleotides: TGTGCCAGCAGACCCCCGGGCGTGACCTACAATGAGCAGTTCTTC.

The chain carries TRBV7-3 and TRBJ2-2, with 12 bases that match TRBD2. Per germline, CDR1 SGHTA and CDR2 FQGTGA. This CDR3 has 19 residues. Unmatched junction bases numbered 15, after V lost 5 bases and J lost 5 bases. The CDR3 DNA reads TGTGCCAGCAGCCCCCATGGGGCTAGCGGGAGGGGCGGGACCGGGGAGCTGTTTTTT. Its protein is CASSPHGASGRGGTGELFF.

The DNA for the CDR3 is TGTGCCAGCAGTGAAGCGGGTGCTAGGCTGCGTGGAAACACCATATATTTT. This gives the protein CASSEAGARLRGNTIYF. This chain uses TRBV6-1 with TRBJ1-3, with D uncertain. Per germline, CDR1 MNHNS and CDR2 SASEGT. V was cut by 0 bases and J by 3 bases, with 15 bases left in between. The CDR3 covers 17 residues.

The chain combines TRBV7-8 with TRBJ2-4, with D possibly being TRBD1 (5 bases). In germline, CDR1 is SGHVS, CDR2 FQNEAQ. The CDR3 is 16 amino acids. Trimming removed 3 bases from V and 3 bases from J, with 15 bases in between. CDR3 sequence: CASSFWGREDKNIQYF. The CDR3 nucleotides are TGTGCCAGCAGCTTTTGGGGCAGGGAAGACAAAAACATTCAGTACTTC.

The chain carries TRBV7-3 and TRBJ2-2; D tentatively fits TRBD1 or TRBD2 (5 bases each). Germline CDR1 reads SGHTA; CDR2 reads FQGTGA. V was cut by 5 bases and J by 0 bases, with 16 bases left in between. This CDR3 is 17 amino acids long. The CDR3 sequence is CASSPTISGPNTGELFF. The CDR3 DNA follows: TGTGCCAGCAGCCCGACTATTTCGGGGCCGAACACCGGGGAGCTGTTTTTT.

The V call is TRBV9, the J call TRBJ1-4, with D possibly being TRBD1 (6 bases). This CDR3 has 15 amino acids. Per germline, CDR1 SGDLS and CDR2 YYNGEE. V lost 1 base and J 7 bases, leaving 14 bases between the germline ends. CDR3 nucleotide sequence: TGTGCCAGCAGCGTACTGTCGGGGGGCGGTGAAAAACTGTTTTTT. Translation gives CASSVLSGGGEKLFF.

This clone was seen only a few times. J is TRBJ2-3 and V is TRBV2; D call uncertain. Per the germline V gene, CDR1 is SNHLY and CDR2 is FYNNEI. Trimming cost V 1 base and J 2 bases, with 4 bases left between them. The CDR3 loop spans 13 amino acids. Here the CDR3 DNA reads TGTGCCAGCAGTGAAGAGGTCACAGATACGCAGTATTTT. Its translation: CASSEEVTDTQYF.

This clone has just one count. CDR3 loop: CASSPRQDYGYTF. The CDR3 bases are TGTGCCAGCAGTCCCAGACAGGACTATGGCTACACCTTC. This rearrangement joins TRBV27 to TRBJ1-2; the D gene is possibly TRBD1 (6 bases). The ends were cut back, 5 bases at V and 3 bases at J, with 10 bases in the middle. This CDR3 region has 13 residues. Germline lookup yields CDR1 MNHEY and CDR2 SMNVEV (reference sequence).

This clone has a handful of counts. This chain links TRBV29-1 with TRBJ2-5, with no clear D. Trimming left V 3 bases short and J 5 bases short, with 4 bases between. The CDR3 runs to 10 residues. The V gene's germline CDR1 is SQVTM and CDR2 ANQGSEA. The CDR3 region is CSVEPETQYF. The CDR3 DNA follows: TGCAGCGTTGAGCCGGAGACCCAGTACTTC.